This T cell receptor (beta chain) is drawn from a study of control samples from healthy donors and cancer patients. Here immunoSEQ multiplex PCR was the method, and the copy in TCRdb shows in-frame clones only, minus some. The data show 150,000 or so clones, with more than 85% seen just once and 5.5% to 7.5% held by the top ten. The CDR3 extends over 14 amino acids. Germline values: CDR1 ENHRY, CDR2 SYGVKD. Trimming took 5 bases from V and 5 from J; bases not matched to a gene: 7. The source material was blood. The TCR sequence derives from a man younger than 30 in good health. The chain carries TRBV10-3 and TRBJ2-5, with 8 nucleotides matching TRBD2. CDR3 bases: TGTGCCATCAGTCCCTCGGGAGGGTCGGAGACCCAGTACTTC. Amino acid sequence: CAISPSGGSETQYF.